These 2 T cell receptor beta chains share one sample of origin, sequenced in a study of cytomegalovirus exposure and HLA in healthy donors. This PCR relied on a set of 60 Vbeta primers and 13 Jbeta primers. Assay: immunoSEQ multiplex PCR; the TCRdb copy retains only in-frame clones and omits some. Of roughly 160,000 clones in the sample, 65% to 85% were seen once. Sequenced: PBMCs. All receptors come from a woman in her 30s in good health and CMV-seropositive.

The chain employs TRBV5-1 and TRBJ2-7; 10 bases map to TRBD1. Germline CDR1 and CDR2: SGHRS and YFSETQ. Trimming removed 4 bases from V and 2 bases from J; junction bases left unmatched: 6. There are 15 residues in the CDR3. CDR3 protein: CASSLGQGGTYEQYF. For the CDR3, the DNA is TGCGCCAGCAGCCTCGGACAGGGGGGCACCTACGAGCAGTACTTC.

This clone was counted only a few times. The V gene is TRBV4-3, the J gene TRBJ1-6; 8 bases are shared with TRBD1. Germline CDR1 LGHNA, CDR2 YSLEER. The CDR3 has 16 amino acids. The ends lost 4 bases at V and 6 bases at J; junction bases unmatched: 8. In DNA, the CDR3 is TGCGCCAGCAGCCCGCAATCGACAGGGGCTAATTCACCCCTCCACTTT. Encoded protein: CASSPQSTGANSPLHF.